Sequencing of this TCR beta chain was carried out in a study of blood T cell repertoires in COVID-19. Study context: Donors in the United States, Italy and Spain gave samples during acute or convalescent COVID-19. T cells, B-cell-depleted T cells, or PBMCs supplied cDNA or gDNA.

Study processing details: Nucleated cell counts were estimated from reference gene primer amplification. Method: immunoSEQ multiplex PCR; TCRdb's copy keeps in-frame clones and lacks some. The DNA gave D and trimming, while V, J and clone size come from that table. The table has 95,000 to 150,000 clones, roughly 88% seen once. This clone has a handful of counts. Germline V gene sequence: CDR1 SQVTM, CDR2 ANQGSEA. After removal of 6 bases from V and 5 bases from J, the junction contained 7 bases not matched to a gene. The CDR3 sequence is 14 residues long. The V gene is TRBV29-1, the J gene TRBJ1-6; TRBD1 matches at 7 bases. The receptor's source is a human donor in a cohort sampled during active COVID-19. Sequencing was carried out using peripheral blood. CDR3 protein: CSVLVGQNNSPLHF. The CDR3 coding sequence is TGCAGCGTATTAGTGGGACAGAATAATTCACCCCTCCACTTT.